This T cell receptor beta chain originates from a study of tumor-infiltrating lymphocytes in oesophageal squamous cell carcinoma. Each CDR3 protein is one row after TCRdb ran MiXCR on the PCR reads. The repertoire consists of over 15,000 distinct CDR3 sequences, with over 40% occurring once and the leading ten covering 30% to 35%. A note on this clonotype: A much more abundant neighbour one base away suggests this may be a read error.

The TCR was taken from a female donor with esophageal squamous cell carcinoma. Sequenced sample: normal esophageal tissue next to the tumor.

The CDR3 protein is CATRGVGGNEQYF. CDR3 nucleotides: TGTGCCACTCGGGGGGTAGGTGGCAATGAGCAGTACTTC. This chain uses TRBV27 with TRBJ2-5; 7 bases fit TRBD2. The CDR3 has 13 amino acids. J gave up 11 bases and V 10 bases, and 16 bases lay outside the gene matches. Germline V CDR1 and CDR2: MNHEY, SMNVEV (reference sequence).